This T cell receptor beta chain was profiled in a study of blood T cell repertoires in COVID-19. Produced via immunoSEQ multiplex PCR; TCRdb's table is partial and in-frame only. Of more than 250,000 clones listed, 75% to 90% were seen once; the top ten hold 3.5% to 5.5%. This receptor was taken from a man aged 60 to 75 who had recovered from COVID-19. Specimen: peripheral blood.

The CDR3: CAWSSGVSQPQHF. The CDR3 coding sequence is TGTGCCTGGAGTTCAGGGGTGAGTCAGCCCCAGCATTTT. The V and J genes are TRBV30 and TRBJ1-5; D may be TRBD1 (6 bases). Between the trimmed V and J ends, which lost 2 bases and 6 bases, there was a span of 11 bases. Germline V gene lookup returns CDR1 GTSNPN and CDR2 SVGIG (reference sequence). This CDR3 has 13 residues.